What follows is one T cell receptor (beta chain) and its context. Its antigen remains undetermined. Base qualities are not recorded, but no much larger clone differs from it by a single base. The data stem from a study of human T cells and chemical hapten exposure (dated by TCRdb to 2020 to 2023). At the level of the whole study: For sensitization, 2% DPC in acetone was applied to a roughly 2 cm by roughly 2 cm area of upper inner arm skin. Patch testing was done on the upper back using Finn chambers containing 0.01% DPC, and results were scored after 6 days according to International Contact Dermatitis Research Group standards. Peripheral blood TCR repertoire changes were tracked in vivo in alopecia patients during primary and secondary sensitization to the hapten diphenylcyclopropenone (DPC). Blood was sampled from patients pre-sensitization (week 0) and at 2, 6 and about 24 weeks after DPC sensitization. Weekly therapeutic DPC doses were additionally applied to the scalp of patients throughout the roughly 23-week study period. Blood for TCR sequencing was provided by twenty-nine alopecia patients at one to four time points (pre-sensitization, 2, 6 and 24 weeks). Libraries were combined into a pool for sequencing, and differences in TCR yield between samples came mainly from small differences in library volumes within the pool. Most of the patients in the cohort were female, and the cohort covered alopecia areata with under or over 50% scalp involvement, alopecia totalis and alopecia universalis.

This specimen's time point label, per the study, means: pre-sensitization, week 0. What this sample's treatment or condition label stands for: therapeutic diphenylcyclopropenone sensitization with weekly scalp DPC. At each patch-test visit, blood was drawn before the patch test was applied. Patients were considered eligible if aged 18 to 70, diagnosed with alopecia and deemed suitable for DPC therapy, and patients were excluded if pregnant. Total RNA was isolated from unfractionated whole blood collected in Tempus Blood RNA tubes. The library was generated by RACE. This sample was sequenced with a NextSeq 500. During library preparation, unique molecular identifiers were attached to individual cDNA molecules so that TCRs could be counted in a quantitative, reproducible way. For every blood RNA sample, sequencing covered both the TCR alpha and TCR beta chains. Regarding the original processing steps: Samples had a median of approximately 93,000 TCRs, with a range from roughly 20,000 to 690,600. V, J and CDR3 annotation of the TCR reads was carried out using the Decombinator software suite. For the PS versus PT1 abundance plots, all samples were subsampled to the same number of TCRs (28,000). Expanded TCRs were defined as absent before sensitization and observed at least eight times at the 2-week time point. TCRdb handled the public reads itself, with Q25 trimming in fastp and clone calling in MiXCR, and kept productive beta chains. Records with the same CDR3 protein are collapsed into one entry carrying the most frequent genes and DNA. It is TCRdb's table, rather than the study itself, that gives the V and J calls and clone size. For this sample there are 240,000 or so distinct CDR3 sequences; roughly 8.9% appear just once. The ten largest clonotypes hold 2% to 3% of the sample.

Overall results and qualifications from the work: A positive correlation was found between the number of PT1 expanded TCRs and patch test score, with significance reached at thresholds 8, 16 and 32 but not 4. Alopecia, a presumed autoimmune disease, was present in all patients, so the immune response of the patients might differ from that of healthy individuals. Compared with pre-sensitization or healthy control sets, expanded TCRs formed significantly more large CDR3 similarity clusters, which is consistent with antigen-driven responses. No change with DPC sensitization was found in the number of TCRs above 1 in 1000 frequency, and no evidence of global repertoire structure alterations was found. After repeated subsampling, changes were observed in the strength of the expansion versus patch-test correlation and in the threshold at which the correlation became significant.

The origin of this receptor is a woman in her thirties or forties with alopecia areata. Some clones in this sample may be carry-over from other donors' samples. Sequenced material: whole blood, taken in connection with sensitization to the hapten diphenylcyclopropenone (DPC).

CDR3 protein: CASSRSGALYEQYF. The sequence in DNA is TGTGCCAGCAGCCGATCGGGAGCCCTCTACGAGCAGTACTTC. The chain joins TRBV28 to TRBJ2-7; TRBD2 is possibly the D segment (6 matching bases). CDR1 MDHEN and CDR2 SYDVKM are derived from the germline V gene. The junction shows trimming of 6 bases on V and 3 bases on J, plus 15 bases between the germline ends. The CDR3, cysteine through phenylalanine, is 14 amino acids long. Of all the DNA, just the CDR3 is kept, 42 bases in frame from base 1.